Shown below are 9 T cell receptor beta chains from a single sample sequenced in a study of T-cell reconstitution after alpha-beta-depleted transplantation in children (dated by TCRdb to 2015 to 2016). Library preparation was by PCR. The sequencer was an Illumina HiSeq 2500. To normalize quantification of the TCRbeta repertoire, the TCR libraries were built with molecular barcoding that relied on unique molecular identifiers. Clones were called with MiXCR by TCRdb after fastp trimmed the public reads at Q25, and only in-frame beta chains were retained. Merged by CDR3 protein, the rows form single entries marked with the most common genes and DNA. The sample data list some 280,000 distinct CDR3 sequences, and about a tenth of these were observed just once. Of the sample, 10% falls within the top ten clones. Source: PBMCs from the stem cell graft donor, taken from the stem cell graft. These receptors all stem from a human donor who donated a stem cell graft to a child with SCID.

This clonotype turned up a few times. V gene TRBV6-1 combines with J gene TRBJ1-6; tentatively, D is TRBD1 (6 bases). The CDR3 covers 16 residues. CDR1 and CDR2 from the germline V gene are MNHNS and SASEGT. V lost 1 base, J lost 6 bases, and 13 bases lay in between. The CDR3 reads CASSEEGRGGNSPLHF. The CDR3 nucleotides are TGTGCCAGCAGTGAAGAGGGCAGGGGTGGTAATTCACCCCTCCACTTT.

Many counts were recorded for this clonotype. This chain uses TRBV20-1 with TRBJ2-7; no clear D. There are 11 residues in the CDR3. V dropped 5 bases and J dropped 0 bases, with 5 bases sitting between them. Looked up from germline, CDR1 is DFQATT and CDR2 is SNEGSKA (reference sequence). This CDR3 is CSAPRSYEQYF. CDR3 nucleotides: TGCAGTGCTCCGCGCTCCTACGAGCAGTACTTC.

The CDR3 sequence: CASSSGLAVYVSNEQFF. DNA of the CDR3: TGCGCCAGCAGCTCTGGACTAGCGGTGTATGTTAGTAATGAGCAGTTCTTC. The genes are TRBV5-1 and TRBJ2-1; 10 bases fit TRBD2. Looked up from germline, CDR1 is SGHRS and CDR2 is YFSETQ. The CDR3 has 17 residues. V shed 3 bases and J 7 bases; nucleotides not matched to a gene: 13.

The table lists this clonotype with a few counts. V and J are TRBV29-1 and TRBJ2-3, with D unresolved. Germline-derived CDR1 and CDR2 are SQVTM and ANQGSEA. The CDR3 runs 12 residues. V lost 2 bases, J lost 1 base, and 4 bases lay in between. CDR3 nucleotide sequence: TGCAGCGTTGAATGGGGCACAGATACGCAGTATTTT. This encodes CSVEWGTDTQYF.

This clonotype was counted a few times. The rearrangement links TRBV20-1 to TRBJ2-7; 9 positions agree with TRBD2. The CDR3 extends over 13 amino acids. V lost 5 bases, J lost 6 bases, and 8 bases stayed unmatched. Germline CDR1 and CDR2: DFQATT and SNEGSKA (reference sequence). The CDR3 sequence: CSALASGIREQYF. DNA of the CDR3: TGCAGTGCTTTGGCTAGCGGGATCCGCGAGCAGTACTTC.

The chain recombines TRBV12-3 or TRBV12-4 with TRBJ2-7; D may be TRBD1 (6 bases). The CDR3 length is 14 residues. V dropped 3 bases and J dropped 2 bases, with 11 bases sitting between them. The CDR3, as DNA: TGTGCCAGCAGTTTCGTGACAGGAACCTACGAGCAGTACTTC. Translation: CASSFVTGTYEQYF.

The sample holds many counts of this clonotype. The V gene is TRBV18, the J gene TRBJ2-7, with TRBD1 identical over 9 bases. The V gene's germline CDR1 is KGHSH and CDR2 LQKENI. V was clipped by 2 bases and J by 4 bases; unmatched bases: 6. The CDR3 sequence is 15 residues long. CDR3 bases: TGTGCCAGCTCACCAGCAGGACAGGGGACGTACGAGCAGTACTTC. It yields the protein CASSPAGQGTYEQYF.

This clonotype has only a few counts. The chain is built from TRBV12-3 or TRBV12-4 and TRBJ2-1, with D possibly being TRBD1 or TRBD2 (5 bases each). V lost 5 bases and J lost 4, with 21 bases in between. The CDR3 spans 17 residues. CDR3 bases: TGTGCCAGCAGTCCTGGGACCCACCACGGGCCTTACAATGAGCAGTTCTTC. Translated, it gives CASSPGTHHGPYNEQFF.

This chain connects TRBV20-1 to TRBJ2-7; D is perhaps TRBD1 (6 bases). The V gene lost 2 bases and the J gene lost 5 bases, with 31 bases spanning the gap. This CDR3 is built from 19 residues. Germline CDR1 and CDR2: DFQATT and SNEGSKA (reference sequence). The CDR3 loop is CSARPQGKTTGQPGHEQYF. CDR3 sequence (DNA): TGCAGTGCTAGACCACAGGGTAAGACCACGGGTCAACCAGGTCACGAGCAGTACTTC.